The subject of this entry is one T cell receptor beta chain. This specimen belongs to a study of T cell responses to AZD1222 COVID-19 vaccine. Assay: immunoSEQ multiplex PCR; the TCRdb copy retains only in-frame clones and omits some. The table has some 110,000 clones, roughly 88% seen once. The CDR3 has 12 residues. Germline V gives CDR1 SGHAT, CDR2 FQNNGV. The V end was cut by 4 bases, the J end by 0 bases, with 4 bases between. The specimen comprised peripheral blood, sampled on day 0 of MenACWY control vaccination. The sequence derives from an adult in good health. The chain is built from TRBV11-2 and TRBJ2-7; D not certain. CDR3 sequence: CASSSNSYEQYF. The CDR3, as DNA: TGTGCCAGCAGCTCTAACTCCTACGAGCAGTACTTC. Full variable domain (outside the CDR3, taken from reference TRBV11-2 and TRBJ2-7): EAGVAQSPRYKIIEKRQSVAFWCNPISGHATLYWYQQILGQGPKLLIQFQNNGVVDDSQLPKDRFSAERLKGVDSTLKIQPAKLEDSAVYLCASSSNSYEQYFGPGTRLTVT.